The entry below gives a single TCR beta chain sequence along with its context. CDR3 length equals 15 residues. Trimming took off 3 bases at V and 4 bases at J, with 14 bases between the two ends. From germline, CDR1 is SGDLS and CDR2 YYNGEE. The data were taken from a study of cytotoxic CD8 clonotypes in ibrutinib-treated CLL. Only in-frame clones appear in the TCRdb table, and some are missing; sequencing was by immunoSEQ multiplex PCR. The table lists roughly 9,000 clones, under 85% of them singletons. The clonotype was recovered from a human donor with chronic lymphocytic leukemia. Here the sequenced sample was PBMCs, taken before ibrutinib treatment. J is TRBJ1-3 and V is TRBV9; the D gene is possibly TRBD1 (6 bases). The CDR3 region is CASSATGSAGNTIYF. The CDR3 nucleotides read TGTGCCAGCAGCGCAACAGGGTCGGCGGGAAACACCATATATTTT.